This TCR beta chain derives from a study of shared clonotypes between healthy human individuals. The overall study: Each donor had three CD4 naive, three CD4 memory, two CD8 naive and one CD8 memory plate. Study-level results: A reduction in generation probabilities was seen for non-shared clonotypes relative to those shared by all four donors. Genetic and exposure-history diversity was limited by the small donor number.

Using immunoSEQ multiplex PCR, the repertoire was profiled, and TCRdb retains in-frame clones only, with some absent. The sample has around 650,000 clones, 95% to 97% seen once; the top ten hold less than 0.13%. CDR3 length: 17 residues. Germline V gives CDR1 LNHDA, CDR2 SQIVND (reference sequence). J gave up 3 bases and V 10 bases, and 19 bases lay outside the gene matches. Positive CCR7 selection of CD45RO-negative cells yielded the naive CD8 cells, and terminally differentiated effector memory CD45RA+ cells were excluded. Concerning this clone itself: Its antigen is undetermined.

V is TRBV19 and J is TRBJ2-3; 7 bases are shared with TRBD2. This clonotype was sampled from a woman aged 25 to 39 in good health. The specimen sequenced was naive CD8+ T cells sorted from blood. The CDR3 DNA reads TGTGCCACAGCAAGGCCGGGGGGAGGCAGGGAGACAGATACGCAGTATTTT. Translation: CATARPGGGRETDTQYF.